One and the same sample provided the 7 T cell receptor beta chains below, sequenced in a study of blood T cell repertoires in COVID-19. Measured with immunoSEQ multiplex PCR; TCRdb has only the in-frame clones, and not every one. The table records approximately 180,000 clones, around nine tenths of them present only once. The specimen was peripheral blood. The receptors come from an older woman with COVID-19, enrolled during active disease.

The V and J genes are TRBV10-3 and TRBJ2-7; 12 nucleotides match TRBD2. Germline loops: CDR1 ENHRY, CDR2 SYGVKD. The CDR3 spans 19 residues. Trimming removed 4 bases from V and 1 base from J; junction bases left unmatched: 14. The CDR3 region has the DNA TGTGCCATCAGTGGATCACTAGCGGGAGGTAGTGTATTATCCTACGAGCAGTACTTC. Protein product: CAISGSLAGGSVLSYEQYF.

The V call is TRBV5-4, the J call TRBJ1-4; TRBD1 agrees at 12 bases. The length of the CDR3 is 18 residues. V was pared by 4 bases and J by 7 bases, with 14 bases of the junction left unmatched. CDR1 is SGHNT, CDR2 YYREEE, per germline (reference sequence). CDR3 DNA sequence: TGTGCCAGCAGCCCATCACCGGGACAGGGGGCCGGGAGTGAAAAACTGTTTTTT. It encodes CASSPSPGQGAGSEKLFF.

The gene calls are TRBV10-3 and TRBJ2-3, with 7 bases that match TRBD2. The germline V gene encodes CDR1 ENHRY and CDR2 SYGVKD. This CDR3 is 14 amino acids long. Germline trimming cut 6 bases from V and 5 bases from J; bases unmatched to any gene: 8. The CDR3: CAISQTSSVDTQYF. Written as DNA, the CDR3 is TGTGCCATCAGCCAGACTAGCTCCGTAGATACGCAGTATTTT.

The rearrangement joins TRBV6-5 to TRBJ2-7; D may be TRBD2 (5 bases). With 5 bases removed from V and 6 bases from J, the gap between germline ends came to 14 bases. Germline V gene data show CDR1 as MNHEY and CDR2 as SVGAGI. CDR3 length: 13 residues. The chain's CDR3 is CASSRDLMGEQYF. DNA of the CDR3: TGTGCCAGCAGTCGGGATTTAATGGGCGAGCAGTACTTC.

Written as DNA, the CDR3 is TGTGCCATCAGAGTTACTAGCGGGAGGGACGAGCAGTACTTC. Protein product: CAIRVTSGRDEQYF. The rearrangement links TRBV10-3 to TRBJ2-7, with 13 bases aligning to TRBD2. Germline CDR1 reads ENHRY; CDR2 reads SYGVKD. The CDR3 runs to 14 residues. After removal of 6 bases from V and 5 bases from J, the junction contained 4 bases not matched to a gene.

This clone was detected once. The chain employs TRBV11-3 and TRBJ2-7, with 8 bases that match TRBD1. V shed 6 bases and J 3 bases; nucleotides not matched to a gene: 4. Per the germline V gene, CDR1 is SGHNT and CDR2 is YENEEA. The CDR3 is 13 residues long. The CDR3 region is CASRKDRGYEQYF. CDR3 bases: TGTGCCAGCAGAAAAGACAGGGGCTACGAGCAGTACTTC.

J is TRBJ1-5 and V is TRBV10-3, with 7 nucleotides matching TRBD1. Germline CDR1 is ENHRY and CDR2 is SYGVKD. Unmatched junction bases numbered 4, after V lost 4 bases and J lost 4 bases. The CDR3 runs 14 residues. DNA for the CDR3: TGTGCCATCAGTGGCAGGGGGAAGAATCAGCCCCAGCATTTT. Protein: CAISGRGKNQPQHF.